Described below is a single T cell receptor beta chain sequence and its context. Its antigen is still unknown. V was trimmed by 7 bases and J by 3 bases, leaving 16 bases between them. CDR3 size: 14 residues. Germline CDR1 is MNHNY and CDR2 is SVGAGI (reference sequence). These data come from a study of pediatric ulcerative colitis. The overall study: Most patients had pancolitis, and two had left-sided colitis. Study-level points and caveats: A couple of patients had blood samples with substantially reduced template counts. All ulcerative colitis patients, but no controls, carried a couple of rectal clonotypes. Repertoires came from total lymphocyte DNA, so rare subsets like regulatory T cells may be missed.

Assay: immunoSEQ multiplex PCR; the TCRdb copy retains only in-frame clones and omits some. Of tens of thousands of clones in the sample, 60% to 85% are singletons; the top ten hold about 4%. During colonoscopy, one to two rectal pinch biopsies were collected. This TCR derives from a girl between 5 and 17 years old with moderate ulcerative colitis. Sequencing was carried out using gut tissue. The chain employs TRBV6-6 and TRBJ2-7, with D perhaps being TRBD1 or TRBD2 (5 bases each). CDR3 DNA: TGTGCCAGCAATCGGGACGGCACCTACTACGAGCAGTACTTC. Protein: CASNRDGTYYEQYF.